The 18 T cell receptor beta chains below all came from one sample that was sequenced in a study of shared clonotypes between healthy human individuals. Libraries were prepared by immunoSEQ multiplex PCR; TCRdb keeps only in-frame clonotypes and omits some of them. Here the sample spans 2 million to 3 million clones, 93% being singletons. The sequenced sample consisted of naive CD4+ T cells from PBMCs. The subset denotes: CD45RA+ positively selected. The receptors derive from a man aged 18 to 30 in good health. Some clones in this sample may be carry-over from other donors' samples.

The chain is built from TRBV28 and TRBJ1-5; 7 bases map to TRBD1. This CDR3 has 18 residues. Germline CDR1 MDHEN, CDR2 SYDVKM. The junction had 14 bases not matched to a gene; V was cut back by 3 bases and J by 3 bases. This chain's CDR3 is CASSLSGVGQRDNQPQHF. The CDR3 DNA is TGTGCCAGCAGTTTGAGCGGTGTGGGACAGAGGGACAATCAGCCCCAGCATTTT. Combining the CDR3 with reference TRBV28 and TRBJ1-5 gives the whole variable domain DVKVTQSSRYLVKRTGEKVFLECVQDMDHENMFWYRQDPGLGLRLIYFSYDVKMKEKGDIPEGYSVSREKKERFSLILESASTNQTSMYLCASSLSGVGQRDNQPQHFGDGTRLSIL.

The CDR3 loop is CATSRDQRASYNEQFF. The CDR3 nucleotides are TGTGCCACCAGCAGAGATCAGAGAGCCTCCTACAATGAGCAGTTCTTC. The chain uses TRBV15 and TRBJ2-1; no clear D gene. The V gene lost 0 bases and the J gene lost 0 bases, with 9 bases spanning the gap. CDR1 and CDR2 (germline): LNHNV, YYDKDF (reference sequence). CDR3 size: 16 residues.

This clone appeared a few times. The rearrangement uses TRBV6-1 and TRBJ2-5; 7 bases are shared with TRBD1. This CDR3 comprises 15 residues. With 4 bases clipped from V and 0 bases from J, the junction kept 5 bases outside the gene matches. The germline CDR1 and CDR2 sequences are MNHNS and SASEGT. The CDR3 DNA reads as TGTGCCAGCAGTGGAAACAGGGGCTACCAAGAGACCCAGTACTTC. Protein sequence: CASSGNRGYQETQYF.

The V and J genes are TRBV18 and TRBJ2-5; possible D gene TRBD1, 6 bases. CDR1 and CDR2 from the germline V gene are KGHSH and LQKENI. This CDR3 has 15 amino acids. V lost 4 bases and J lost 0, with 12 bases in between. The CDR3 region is CASSLGAEYQETQYF. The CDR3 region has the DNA TGTGCCAGCTCACTGGGGGCGGAATACCAAGAGACCCAGTACTTC.

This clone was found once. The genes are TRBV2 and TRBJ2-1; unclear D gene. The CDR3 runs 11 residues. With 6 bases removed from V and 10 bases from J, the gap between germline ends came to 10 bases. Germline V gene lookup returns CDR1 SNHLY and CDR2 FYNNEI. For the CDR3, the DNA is TGTGCCAGCAGCCTTACCGGGGAGCAGTTCTTC. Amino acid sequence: CASSLTGEQFF.

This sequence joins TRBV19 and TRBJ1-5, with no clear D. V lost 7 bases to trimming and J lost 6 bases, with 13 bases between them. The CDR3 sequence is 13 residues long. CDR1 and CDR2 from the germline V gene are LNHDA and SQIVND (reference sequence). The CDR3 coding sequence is TGTGCCAGTAACTGGGCTAGGAGTCAGCCCCAGCATTTT. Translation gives CASNWARSQPQHF.

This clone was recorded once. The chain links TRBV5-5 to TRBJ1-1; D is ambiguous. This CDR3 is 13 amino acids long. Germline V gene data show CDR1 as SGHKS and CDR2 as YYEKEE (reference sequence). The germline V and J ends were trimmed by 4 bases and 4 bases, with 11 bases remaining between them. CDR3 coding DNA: TGTGCCAGCAGCGAACAGAGCCTCACTGAAGCTTTCTTT. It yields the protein CASSEQSLTEAFF.

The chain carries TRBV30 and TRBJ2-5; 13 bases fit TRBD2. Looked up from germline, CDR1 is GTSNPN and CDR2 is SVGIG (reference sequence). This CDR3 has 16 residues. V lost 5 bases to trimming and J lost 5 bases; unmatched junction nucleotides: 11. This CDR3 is CAWPLGLAGERETQYF. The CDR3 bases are TGTGCCTGGCCCCTCGGACTAGCGGGAGAGAGGGAGACCCAGTACTTC.

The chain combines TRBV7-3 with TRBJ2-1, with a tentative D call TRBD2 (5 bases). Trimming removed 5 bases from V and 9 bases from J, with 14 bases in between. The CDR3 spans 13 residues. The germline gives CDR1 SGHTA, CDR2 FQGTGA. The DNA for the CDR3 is TGTGCCAGCAGCCCCGGACTGGGAATTGAGCAGTTCTTC. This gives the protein CASSPGLGIEQFF.

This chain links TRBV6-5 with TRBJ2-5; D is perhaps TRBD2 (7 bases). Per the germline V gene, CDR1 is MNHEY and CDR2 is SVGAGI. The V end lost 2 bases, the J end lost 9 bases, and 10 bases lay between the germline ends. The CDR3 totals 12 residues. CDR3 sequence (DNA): TGTGCCAGCAGTTACCCCGGGGGGCCCCAGTACTTC. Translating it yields CASSYPGGPQYF.

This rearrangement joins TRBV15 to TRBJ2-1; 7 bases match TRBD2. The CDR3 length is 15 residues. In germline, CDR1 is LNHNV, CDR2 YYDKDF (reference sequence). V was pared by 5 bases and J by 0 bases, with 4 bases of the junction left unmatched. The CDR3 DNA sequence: TGTGCCACCAGCTTTTCTAGCGGCTCCTACAATGAGCAGTTCTTC. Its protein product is CATSFSSGSYNEQFF.

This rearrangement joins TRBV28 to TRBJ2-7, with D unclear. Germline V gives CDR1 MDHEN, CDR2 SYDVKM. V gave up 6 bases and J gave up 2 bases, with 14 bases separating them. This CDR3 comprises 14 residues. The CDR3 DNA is TGTGCCAGCAGAGCCTCGCAGATGGCCTACGAGCAGTACTTC. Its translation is CASRASQMAYEQYF.

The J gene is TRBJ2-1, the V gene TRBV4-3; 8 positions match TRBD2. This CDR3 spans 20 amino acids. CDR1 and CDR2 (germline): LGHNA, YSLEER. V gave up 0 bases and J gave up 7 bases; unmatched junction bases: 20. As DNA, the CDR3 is TGCGCCAGCAGCCAAGATTGGGGGGTTAGCGGGACCCCTCGTGGAAATGAGCAGTTCTTC. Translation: CASSQDWGVSGTPRGNEQFF.

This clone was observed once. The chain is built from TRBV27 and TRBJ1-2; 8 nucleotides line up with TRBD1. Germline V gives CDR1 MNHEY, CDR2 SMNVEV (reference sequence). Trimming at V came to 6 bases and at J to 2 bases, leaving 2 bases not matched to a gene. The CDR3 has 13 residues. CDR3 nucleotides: TGTGCCAGCAGCTGGGACAGGAACTATGGCTACACCTTC. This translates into CASSWDRNYGYTF.

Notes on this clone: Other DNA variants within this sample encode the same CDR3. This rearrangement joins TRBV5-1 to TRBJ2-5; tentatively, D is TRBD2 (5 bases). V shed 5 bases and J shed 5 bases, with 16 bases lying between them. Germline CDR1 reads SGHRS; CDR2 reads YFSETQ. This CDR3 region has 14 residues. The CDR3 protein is CASSLLGPQETQYF. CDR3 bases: TGCGCCAGCAGTTTACTAGGGCCCCAGGAGACCCAGTACTTC.

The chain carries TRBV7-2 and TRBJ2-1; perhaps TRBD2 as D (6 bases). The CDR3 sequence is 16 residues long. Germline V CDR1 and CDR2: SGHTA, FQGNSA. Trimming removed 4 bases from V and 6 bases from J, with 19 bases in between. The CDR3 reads CASSYLGARDGNEQFF. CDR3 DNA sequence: TGTGCCAGCAGCTACCTCGGGGCGCGGGACGGCAATGAGCAGTTCTTC.

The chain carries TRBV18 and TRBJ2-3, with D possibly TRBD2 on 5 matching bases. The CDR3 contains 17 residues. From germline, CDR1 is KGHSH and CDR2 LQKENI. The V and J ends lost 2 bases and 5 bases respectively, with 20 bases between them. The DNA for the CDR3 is TGTGCCAGCTCACCATCTTTAGAGGCTAGCTTGGGAGATACGCAGTATTTT. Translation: CASSPSLEASLGDTQYF.

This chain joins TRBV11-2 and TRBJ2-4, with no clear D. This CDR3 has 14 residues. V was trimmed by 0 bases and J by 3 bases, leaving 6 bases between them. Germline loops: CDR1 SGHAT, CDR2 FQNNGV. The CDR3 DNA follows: TGTGCCAGCAGCTTAGATCCCGGCAAAAACATTCAGTACTTC. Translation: CASSLDPGKNIQYF.